Listed below are T cell receptor beta chains from one sample, sequenced in a study of CD8+ T cells in alopecia areata. The repertoire was sequenced with immunoSEQ multiplex PCR; TCRdb's copy has only in-frame clones and lacks some. Among approximately 98,000 clones listed, under 60% were seen once. Sequences were obtained from NKG2D-low CD8+ T cells sorted from blood. The receptor source for this set is a human donor with alopecia areata. CDR3s include the opening cysteine and the closing phenylalanine or tryptophan.

cdr3_aa | j_call | v_call
CASSSRDRSSYEQYF | TRBJ2-7 | TRBV11-3
CASNPGNEQFF | TRBJ2-1 | TRBV2
CASSLTGTSYYEQYF | TRBJ2-7 | TRBV27
CAISFGTNTEAFF | TRBJ1-1 | TRBV2
CASSRGGLYGYTF | TRBJ1-2 | TRBV14
CASSLLTQTETQYF | TRBJ2-5 | TRBV7-9
CASSPVGENIQYF | TRBJ2-4 | TRBV5-1
CASSLAQGETQYF | TRBJ2-5 | TRBV5-1
CASSLPGRTNTGELFF | TRBJ2-2 | TRBV27
CASSPQDGYEQYF | TRBJ2-7 | TRBV9
CASGLGLDRFF | TRBJ2-1 | TRBV12-5
CASSITPTYEQYF | TRBJ2-7 | TRBV7-2
CASIGTQGAGMYF | TRBJ2-3 | TRBV7-9
CASSHERETQYF | TRBJ2-5 | TRBV14
CAWKGYGEYTEAFF | TRBJ1-1 | TRBV30
CASSRPGVTNEQFF | TRBJ2-1 | TRBV28
CASREMGSKMGDEQFF | TRBJ2-1 | TRBV10-2
CASRPGVGGTDTQYF | TRBJ2-3 | TRBV11-2
CASSPEGGPAEQFF | TRBJ2-1 | TRBV6-1
CASSLGSGNYEQYF | TRBJ2-7 | TRBV5-1
CASSSKRGSTDTQYF | TRBJ2-3 | TRBV5-1
CSVAGVPDSPATEQYF | TRBJ2-7 | TRBV29-1